These T cell receptor beta chains were read from a single sample in a study of blood T cells in healthy people across ages. TCRdb recomputed calls from the 5' RACE reads with MiXCR, one row per CDR3 protein. Here the sample spans 910,000 or so distinct CDR3 sequences, roughly 51% being singletons. What was sequenced was blood. These receptors all stem from a woman in her sixties in good health. Each CDR3 is given with its conserved first and last residue. A D gene is named only where the DNA matches it firmly. Expanded clones are given a class, and other clones once, few, many or no size at all.

abundance	v_gene	d_gene	j_gene	CDR3aa	CDR3nt
-	TRBV20-1	TRBD2	TRBJ2-1	CSASVTSGNNEQFF	TGCAGTGCTAGTGTGACTAGCGGGAACAATGAGCAGTTCTTC
-	TRBV10-3	-	TRBJ2-7	CAISESGRRGSYEQYF	TGTGCCATCAGTGAGTCGGGTAGGCGGGGCTCCTACGAGCAGTACTTC
-	TRBV3-1	-	TRBJ2-7	CASSRLATGLLYEQYF	TGTGCCAGCAGCCGGTTAGCAACCGGGCTCCTTTACGAGCAGTACTTC
many	TRBV12-3/TRBV12-4	TRBD1	TRBJ2-1	CASSNADRGPEQFF	TGTGCCAGCAGTAACGCTGACAGGGGGCCTGAGCAGTTCTTC
many	TRBV7-2	TRBD2	TRBJ2-1	CASSLGRASGVNEQFF	TGTGCCAGCAGCTTAGGCCGTGCTAGCGGGGTTAATGAGCAGTTCTTC
-	TRBV9	TRBD1	TRBJ1-1	CASSASGTVNTEAFF	TGTGCCAGCAGCGCCTCCGGGACAGTGAACACTGAAGCTTTCTTT
-	TRBV27	-	TRBJ2-3	CASSRLDSTDTQYF	TGTGCCAGCAGTCGATTGGACAGCACAGATACGCAGTATTTT
few	TRBV5-1	-	TRBJ2-4	CASSLASNVNNPIWGLAKNIQYF	TGCGCCAGCAGCTTGGCCTCGAACGTCAACAACCCAATTTGGGGTTTAGCCAAAAACATTCAGTACTTC
-	TRBV20-1	TRBD2	TRBJ2-7	CSARDFAPVTLAGTYEQYF	TGCAGTGCTAGAGACTTCGCCCCTGTTACGCTAGCGGGAACCTACGAGCAGTACTTC
-	TRBV6-2/TRBV6-3	-	TRBJ2-1	CASRGSGGNEQFF	TGTGCCAGCCGGGGGAGCGGTGGGAATGAGCAGTTCTTC
few	TRBV4-2	-	TRBJ2-2	CASSQAWFGELFF	TGTGCCAGCAGCCAAGCATGGTTCGGGGAGCTGTTTTTT
once	TRBV5-1	TRBD2	TRBJ2-7	CASIGARTDHSGRSSHNEQYF	TGCGCCAGCATTGGGGCCCGGACAGATCATAGCGGGAGGAGTTCTCACAATGAGCAGTACTTC
-	TRBV5-1	TRBD2	TRBJ2-3	CASSWGTSGITDTQYF	TGCGCCAGCAGCTGGGGGACTAGCGGGATTACAGATACGCAGTATTTT
once	TRBV6-1	TRBD2	TRBJ2-1	CASSELAEQDNEQFF	TGTGCCAGCAGTGAACTAGCGGAGCAAGACAATGAGCAGTTCTTC
-	TRBV27	-	TRBJ2-3	CASSLLGVRDGVGTDTQYF	TGTGCCAGCAGTTTATTGGGCGTGCGGGATGGGGTTGGCACAGATACGCAGTATTTT
few	TRBV20-1	-	TRBJ2-7	CSAVGPSYEQYF	TGCAGTGCTGTAGGGCCTAGCTACGAGCAGTACTTC
-	TRBV6-1	-	TRBJ1-5	CASSAGLRSNQPQHF	TGTGCCAGCAGTGCAGGGCTCCGGTCCAATCAGCCCCAGCATTTT
once	TRBV9	-	TRBJ2-7	CASSGGDWSRIIHEQYF	TGTGCCAGCAGCGGGGGGGACTGGTCAAGAATAATCCACGAGCAGTACTTC
few	TRBV25-1	TRBD1	TRBJ1-1	CASSRGQGITEAFF	TGTGCCAGCAGTAGGGGACAGGGGATTACTGAAGCTTTCTTT
-	TRBV27	-	TRBJ2-3	CAGSLKGVGTDTQYF	TGTGCCGGCAGTTTAAAGGGAGTTGGCACAGATACGCAGTATTTT
few	TRBV12-3/TRBV12-4	-	TRBJ1-2	CASSLQVREGYTF	TGTGCCAGCAGTTTGCAGGTTCGGGAAGGCTACACCTTC
few	TRBV20-1	-	TRBJ2-1	CSGGRGSRYNEQFF	TGCAGTGGAGGCCGGGGGAGCCGGTACAATGAGCAGTTCTTC
-	TRBV4-2	TRBD2	TRBJ2-1	CTSSELAGVDEQFF	TGTACCAGCAGCGAACTAGCGGGAGTAGATGAGCAGTTCTTC
-	TRBV7-2	TRBD1	TRBJ2-4	CASSLVGTGGIQYF	TGTGCCAGCAGCTTAGTAGGGACAGGGGGCATTCAGTACTTC
-	TRBV10-3	-	TRBJ2-3	CAISTDNTDTQYF	TGTGCCATCAGTACCGATAACACAGATACGCAGTATTTT
few	TRBV28	TRBD2	TRBJ2-7	CASSFSGRPSYEQYF	TGTGCCAGCAGTTTTAGCGGGAGGCCTTCCTACGAGCAGTACTTC
-	TRBV5-1	-	TRBJ1-2	CASSLAVAEIYGYTF	TGCGCCAGCAGCTTGGCCGTGGCAGAGATTTATGGCTACACCTTC
-	TRBV6-4	-	TRBJ1-2	CASSEGTLGNYGYTF	TGTGCCAGCAGTGAAGGGACTCTTGGCAACTATGGCTACACCTTC
few	TRBV4-1	TRBD2	TRBJ2-1	CASSETGTSAFNEQFF	TGCGCCAGCAGCGAGACCGGGACTAGCGCCTTCAATGAGCAGTTCTTC
-	TRBV27	TRBD2	TRBJ2-3	CASSSLAGGTDAQYF	TGTGCCAGCAGCTCCTTAGCGGGAGGGACAGATGCGCAGTATTTT
-	TRBV20-1	TRBD1	TRBJ1-5	CSARDQRTGINQPQHF	TGCAGTGCTAGAGATCAGCGGACAGGGATCAATCAGCCCCAGCATTTT
-	TRBV18	TRBD1	TRBJ2-5	CASSPHRGRETQYF	TGTGCCAGCTCACCGCACAGGGGGCGAGAGACCCAGTACTTC
once	TRBV28	TRBD1	TRBJ2-3	CASSPGTGRWSADTQYF	TGTGCCAGCAGCCCCGGGACAGGGCGGTGGTCGGCAGATACGCAGTATTTT
-	TRBV3-1	-	TRBJ2-5	CASTRGLYEETQYF	TGTGCCAGTACGAGAGGTCTCTACGAAGAGACCCAGTACTTC
-	TRBV3-1	-	TRBJ1-1	CASSQGTRGWNTEAFF	TGTGCCAGCAGCCAGGGGACCAGGGGATGGAACACTGAAGCTTTCTTT
-	TRBV27	-	TRBJ2-1	CASKSQGWSSYNEQFF	TGTGCCAGCAAATCACAGGGTTGGAGCTCCTACAATGAGCAGTTCTTC
many	TRBV29-1	-	TRBJ2-7	CSVEDRAGLSYEQYF	TGCAGCGTTGAAGATAGGGCGGGGTTGTCCTACGAGCAGTACTTC
few	TRBV12-3/TRBV12-4	-	TRBJ2-7	CASSERAATDYEQYF	TGTGCCAGCAGTGAGAGGGCGGCTACTGACTACGAGCAGTACTTC
few	TRBV29-1	-	TRBJ2-3	CSVAAGPGTDTQYF	TGCAGCGTTGCGGCAGGTCCCGGCACAGATACGCAGTATTTT